This T cell receptor beta chain was observed in a study of blood T cell repertoires in COVID-19 (dated by TCRdb to the early 2020s). Turning to the overall study: Collaborator samples came from the United States, Italy and Spain and covered acute and convalescent phases of COVID-19. The prospective study material was composed of cDNA or gDNA derived from T cells, B-cell-depleted T cells, or PBMCs. The dataset comprised deeply sampled blood TCRbeta repertoires from subjects exposed to, actively infected with, or recovered from COVID-19. The repertoires were made available in a free public database intended to serve as a resource for research on the immune response to SARS-CoV-2. Samples were obtained from the ongoing ImmuneRACE study (first 160 participants) and from 1,254 subjects provided by 6 global collaborators. A de-identified subject ID, COVID-19 status, age in years and sex were almost always included in the sample metadata. Where available, HLA class I and class II types were obtained from metadata supplied by the sample provider rather than from assay-based typing.

The CDR1 and CDR2 encoded by the germline V gene (reference sequence) are LGHDT and YNNKEL. The CDR3 has 16 amino acids, counting the end cysteine and phenylalanine. The CDR3 DNA has 48 bases and is translated from base 1. At the junction V is shortened by 1 base and J by 2 bases; bases outside the gene matches: 5. Each collaborating institution followed its own protocols to collect whole blood in K2EDTA tubes. For TCRbeta analysis, collaborators shipped samples in one of three forms: frozen whole blood, isolated PBMCs, or DNA extracted from either of those sample types. Regarding this clone: The target of this receptor is not known. Per-nucleotide qualities are absent, and no much larger clonotype sits a single base away.

The immunoSEQ Assay, a bias-controlled multiplex PCR, was used to amplify TCRbeta CDR3 regions from genomic DNA. In the original analysis: The number of nucleated cells in each sample was estimated by amplification of reference gene primers within the assay. To quantify the absolute abundance of each unique TCRbeta CDR3 rearrangement, sequence reads were collapsed and filtered. For each sample, productive Simpson clonality was calculated as the square root of Simpson's diversity index over productive rearrangements. TCRdb mirrors the immuneACCESS table, restricted to in-frame sequences. Some clones are absent from its copies; in checked studies, under half trace to an unresolved V gene, and the reason for the others is unknown. Clonal size and the V and J genes are those of that table, whereas D and trimming came from the DNA. This sample is represented by approximately 69,000 clones; 82% of them were singletons. The leading ten clones occupy approximately 15% of the sample.

What the work shows at the level of the full study, not this receptor alone: The quantity of clinical and demographic metadata differed by source and by participant and was supplied without curation.

The clonotype was recovered from a woman of 80 years or more with acute or convalescent COVID-19. The rearrangement joined TRBV3-1 (or the pseudogene TRBV3-2) to TRBJ1-3; 7 of the junction bases match TRBD1. Sequencing input: peripheral blood. The nucleotide sequence reads TGTGCCAGCAGCCAAGGGAGAACAGGGGCTGGAAACACCATATATTTT. It specifies CASSQGRTGAGNTIYF.